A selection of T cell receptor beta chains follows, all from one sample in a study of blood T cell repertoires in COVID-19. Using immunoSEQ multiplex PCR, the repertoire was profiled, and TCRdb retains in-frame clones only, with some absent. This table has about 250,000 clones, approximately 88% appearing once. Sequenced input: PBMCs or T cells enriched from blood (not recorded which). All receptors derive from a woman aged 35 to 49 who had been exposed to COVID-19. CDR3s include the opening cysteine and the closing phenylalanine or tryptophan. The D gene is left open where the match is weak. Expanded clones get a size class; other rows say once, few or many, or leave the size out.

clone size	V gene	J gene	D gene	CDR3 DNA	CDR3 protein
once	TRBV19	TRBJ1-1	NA	TGTGCCAGTAGTTGGGGGAGGGGGAACACTGAAGCTTTCTTT	CASSWGRGNTEAFF
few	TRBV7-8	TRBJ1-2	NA	TGTGCCAGCAGTTACGGGGGGGGTTATGGCTACACCTTC	CASSYGGGYGYTF
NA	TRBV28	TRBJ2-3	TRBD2	TGTGCCAGCAAGACTAGCGGGAGCCGCACAGATACGCAGTATTTT	CASKTSGSRTDTQYF
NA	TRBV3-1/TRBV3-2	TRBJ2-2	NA	TGTGCCAGCAGCCAACTAAGCTCCGGGGAGCTGTTTTTT	CASSQLSSGELFF
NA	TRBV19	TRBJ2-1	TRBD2	TGTGCCAGTAGTCTGCTAGCGGGGTACAATGAGCAGTTCTTC	CASSLLAGYNEQFF
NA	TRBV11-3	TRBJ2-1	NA	TGTGCCAGCAGCGGAGATTTCGGGGGTGAGCAGTTCTTC	CASSGDFGGEQFF
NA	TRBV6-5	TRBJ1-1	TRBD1	TGTGCCAGCAGTTCCGCCTGGACAGGGGAGGACACTGAAGCTTTCTTT	CASSSAWTGEDTEAFF
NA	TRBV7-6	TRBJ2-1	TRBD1	TGTGCCAGCAGCTTTGGCCAGGACAGGGATGAGCAGTTCTTC	CASSFGQDRDEQFF
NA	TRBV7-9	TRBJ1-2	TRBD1	TGTGCCAGCAGAATGGGACAGGGGGGTGACTATGGCTACACCTTC	CASRMGQGGDYGYTF
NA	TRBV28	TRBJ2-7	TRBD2	TGTGCCAGCACTCTAGCGGGGGGCACCTACGAGCAGTACTTC	CASTLAGGTYEQYF
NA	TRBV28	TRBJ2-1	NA	TGTGCCAGCAGTTTGGGTTCGCGGGGCCGTGGGGTGATGAATGAGCAGTTCTTC	CASSLGSRGRGVMNEQFF
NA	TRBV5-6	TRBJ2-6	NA	TGTGCCAGCAGCTTGACAGGGTTAGGGGCCAACGTCCTGACTTTC	CASSLTGLGANVLTF
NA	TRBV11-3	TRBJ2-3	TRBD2	TGTGCCAGCACGACCGGGACTAGCACCACAGATACGCAGTATTTT	CASTTGTSTTDTQYF
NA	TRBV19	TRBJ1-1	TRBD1	TGTGCCAGTAGTTCCGGACAGGGGTTCACTGAAGCTTTCTTT	CASSSGQGFTEAFF
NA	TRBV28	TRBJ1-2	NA	TGTGCCAGCAGTTCACCACACAGGGCGAGCTACACCTTC	CASSSPHRASYTF
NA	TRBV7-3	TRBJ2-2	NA	TGTGCCAGCAGCTTAAGTATAGGGGAGCTGTTTTTT	CASSLSIGELFF
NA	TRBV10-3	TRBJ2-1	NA	TGTGCCAACAGAGAATCCAGCTCCTACAATGAGCAGTTCTTC	CANRESSSYNEQFF
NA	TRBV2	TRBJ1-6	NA	TGTGCCAGCAGAGGAGCATATAATTCACCCCTCCACTTT	CASRGAYNSPLHF
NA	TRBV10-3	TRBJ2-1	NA	TGTGCCATCAGTGTGGGGTGGGGTTCGGGAAATGAGCAGTTCTTC	CAISVGWGSGNEQFF
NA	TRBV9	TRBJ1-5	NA	TGTGCCAGCAGCGCCGCCGGGGGGCGGGGTCAGCCCCAGCATTTT	CASSAAGGRGQPQHF
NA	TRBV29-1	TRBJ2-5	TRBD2	TGCAGCGTTGAGACAGGGGCCCGACTAGCGGGAGAGGAGAAGACCCAGTACTTC	CSVETGARLAGEEKTQYF
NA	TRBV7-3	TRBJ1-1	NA	TGTGCCAGCAGCTTAGCGGACAGCACTGAAGCTTTCTTT	CASSLADSTEAFF
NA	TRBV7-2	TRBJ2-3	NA	TGTGCCAGCTCCCCGAGCACAGATACGCAGTATTTT	CASSPSTDTQYF
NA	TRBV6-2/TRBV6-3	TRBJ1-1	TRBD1	TGTGCCAGCAGTTACACCGGGACAGGAGCTTTCTTT	CASSYTGTGAFF
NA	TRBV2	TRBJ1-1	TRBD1	TGTGCCAGCAGAGCCGGGACAGGTAGGAACACTGAAGCTTTCTTT	CASRAGTGRNTEAFF
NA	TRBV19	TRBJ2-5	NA	TGTGCCAGTAGTATAGTTGGGGGGGCGTACCAAGAGACCCAGTACTTC	CASSIVGGAYQETQYF
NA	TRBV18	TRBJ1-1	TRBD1	TGTGCCAGCTCCTCCCTCGACAGGGCTGGTGAAGCTTTCTTT	CASSSLDRAGEAFF
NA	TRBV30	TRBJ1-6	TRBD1	TGTGCCTGGAGCCATACAGGGGGCCATTCACCCCTCCACTTT	CAWSHTGGHSPLHF
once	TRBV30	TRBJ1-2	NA	TGTGCCTGGAGTGTACACCAATTTAACTATGGCTACACCTTC	CAWSVHQFNYGYTF
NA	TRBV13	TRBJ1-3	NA	TGTGCCAGCAGTGATGGAGGACCCCTCGCTGGAAACACCATATATTTT	CASSDGGPLAGNTIYF
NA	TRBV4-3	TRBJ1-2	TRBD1	TGCGCCAGCAGCCATACAGGGGGCATGGGCTACACCTTC	CASSHTGGMGYTF
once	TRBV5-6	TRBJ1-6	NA	TGTGCCAGCAGCTCGCGGGGCAGGTATTCACCCCTCCACTTT	CASSSRGRYSPLHF
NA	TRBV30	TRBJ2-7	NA	TGTGCCTGGAGGCGGAGGGGAACCTACGAGCAGTACTTC	CAWRRRGTYEQYF
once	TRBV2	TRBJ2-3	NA	TGTGCCAGCAGTGCCGCGCCTACTTCCACAGATACGCAGTATTTT	CASSAAPTSTDTQYF
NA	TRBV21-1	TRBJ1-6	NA	TGTGCCAGCCTTGGGCGAGGGTCTGGGTCACCCCTCCACTTT	CASLGRGSGSPLHF
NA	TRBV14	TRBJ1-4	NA	TGTGCCAGCAGCTTCAGAGCGACTAATGAAAAACTGTTTTTT	CASSFRATNEKLFF
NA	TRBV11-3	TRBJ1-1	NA	TGTGCCAGCAGCATCTGGAGCACTGAAGCTTTCTTT	CASSIWSTEAFF
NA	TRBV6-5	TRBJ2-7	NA	TGTGCCAGCAGTAGGACAGCTGGCTACGAGCAGTACTTC	CASSRTAGYEQYF
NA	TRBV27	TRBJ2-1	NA	TGTGCCAGCAATCTAGGGGTTAGCTCCTACAATGAGCAGTTCTTC	CASNLGVSSYNEQFF
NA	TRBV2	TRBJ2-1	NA	TGTGCCAGCTCCCCGGTATCCTTAAGTGAGCAGTTCTTC	CASSPVSLSEQFF
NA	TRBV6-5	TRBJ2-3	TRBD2	TGTGCCAGCAGTTACTCTAGACTAGCCCCAGATACGCAGTATTTT	CASSYSRLAPDTQYF
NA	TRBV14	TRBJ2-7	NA	TGTGCCAGCAGCCAAGCGGGGTCCCACGAGCAGTACTTC	CASSQAGSHEQYF
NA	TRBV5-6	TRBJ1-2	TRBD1	TGTGCCAGCAGCTTGGTAACAGGGGGTATGAGCGGCTACACCTTC	CASSLVTGGMSGYTF
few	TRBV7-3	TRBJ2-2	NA	TGTGCCAGCAAAATGAGCCACACCGGGGAGCTGTTTTTT	CASKMSHTGELFF
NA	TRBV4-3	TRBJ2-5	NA	TGCGCCAGCAGCACGCGACTAGAGGGGAGGGAGACCCAGTACTTC	CASSTRLEGRETQYF
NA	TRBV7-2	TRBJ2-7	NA	TGTGCCAGCAGCTTAGGGGGCTCCAGGGTTAGCTCCTACGAGCAGTACTTC	CASSLGGSRVSSYEQYF
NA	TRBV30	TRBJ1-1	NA	TGTGCCTTGCACCACAGGGACACTGAAGCTTTCTTT	CALHHRDTEAFF
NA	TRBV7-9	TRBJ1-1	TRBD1	TGTGCCAGCAGCTCAGGACAGGGGTGGACTGAAGCTTTCTTT	CASSSGQGWTEAFF